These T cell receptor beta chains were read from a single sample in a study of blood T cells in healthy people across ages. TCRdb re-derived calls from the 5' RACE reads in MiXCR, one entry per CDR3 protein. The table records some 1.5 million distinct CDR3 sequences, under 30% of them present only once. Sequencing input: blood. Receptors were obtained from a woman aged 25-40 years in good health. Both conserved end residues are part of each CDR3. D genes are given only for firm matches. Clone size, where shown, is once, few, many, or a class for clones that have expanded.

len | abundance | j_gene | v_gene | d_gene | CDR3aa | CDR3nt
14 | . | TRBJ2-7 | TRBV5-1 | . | CASTLGVGSYEQYF | TGCGCCAGCACCCTCGGGGTGGGGTCCTACGAGCAGTACTTC
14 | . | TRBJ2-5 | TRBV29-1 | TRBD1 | CIAKPGGSGETQYF | TGCATCGCTAAACCAGGGGGTTCAGGCGAGACCCAGTACTTC
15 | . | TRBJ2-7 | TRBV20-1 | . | CSVSTSLGRDYEQYF | TGCAGTGTTTCCACAAGCCTGGGACGGGACTACGAGCAGTACTTC
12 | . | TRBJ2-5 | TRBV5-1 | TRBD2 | CASSPSGTEQYF | TGCGCCAGCAGCCCCAGCGGGACTGAGCAGTACTTC
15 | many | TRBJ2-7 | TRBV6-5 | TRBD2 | CASSYATSGYYEQYF | TGTGCCAGCAGTTACGCGACTAGCGGGTACTACGAGCAGTACTTC
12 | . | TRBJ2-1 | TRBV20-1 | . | CSANFRDNEQFF | TGCAGTGCTAATTTCAGGGACAATGAGCAGTTCTTC
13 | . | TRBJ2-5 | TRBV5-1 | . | CASRLDSEETQYF | TGCGCCAGCAGGTTAGACTCGGAAGAGACCCAGTACTTC
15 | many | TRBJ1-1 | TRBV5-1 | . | CASSSQAPLGTEAFF | TGCGCCAGCAGCTCCCAGGCCCCCTTGGGCACTGAAGCTTTCTTT
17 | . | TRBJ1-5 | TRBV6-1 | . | CASSSQTQGYSNQPQHF | TGTGCCAGCAGTAGCCAAACCCAGGGGTATAGCAATCAGCCCCAGCATTTT
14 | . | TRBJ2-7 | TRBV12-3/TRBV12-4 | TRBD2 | CASKEGFSGIEEYF | TGTGCCAGCAAGGAGGGGTTTAGCGGGATAGAGGAGTACTTC
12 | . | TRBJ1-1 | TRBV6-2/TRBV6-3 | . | CASSARVSEAFF | TGTGCCAGCAGTGCCAGGGTATCTGAAGCTTTCTTT
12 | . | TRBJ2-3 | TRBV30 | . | CAWSAWGDTQYF | TGTGCCTGGAGCGCCTGGGGGGATACGCAGTATTTT
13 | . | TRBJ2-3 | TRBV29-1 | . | CTVVGRATDTQYF | TGCACAGTTGTGGGCAGGGCGACCGATACGCAGTATTTT
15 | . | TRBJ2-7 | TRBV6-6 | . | CASSYSTAHSYEQYF | TGTGCCAGCAGTTACTCGACAGCTCACTCCTACGAGCAGTACTTC
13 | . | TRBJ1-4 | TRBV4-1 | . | CASSRYINEKLFF | TGCGCCAGCAGCCGATACATCAATGAAAAACTGTTTTTT
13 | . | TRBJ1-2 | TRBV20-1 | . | CSAAPPGGYGYTF | TGCAGTGCCGCACCTCCGGGTGGGTATGGCTACACCTTC
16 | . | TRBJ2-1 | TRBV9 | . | CASSDNPMSSYNEQFF | TGTGCCAGCAGCGACAATCCCATGAGCTCCTACAATGAGCAGTTCTTC
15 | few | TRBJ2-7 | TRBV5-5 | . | CASSPDIKRIYEQYF | TGTGCCAGCAGCCCCGATATAAAGCGGATCTACGAGCAGTACTTC
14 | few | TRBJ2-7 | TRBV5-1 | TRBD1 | CAGSGSSGGYEQYF | TGCGCCGGCAGCGGTTCCTCAGGGGGCTACGAGCAGTACTTC
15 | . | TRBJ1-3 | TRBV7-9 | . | CASSPRDRGGNTIYF | TGTGCCAGCAGCCCCAGGGACCGCGGAGGAAACACCATATATTTT
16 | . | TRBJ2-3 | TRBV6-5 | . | CASSYSKFRVTDTQYF | TGTGCCAGCAGTTACTCGAAATTCAGGGTCACAGATACGCAGTATTTT
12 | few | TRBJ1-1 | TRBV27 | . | CASKGIGTEAFF | TGTGCCAGCAAGGGAATTGGCACTGAAGCTTTCTTT